The 30 T cell receptor beta chains reported below all come from one sample, sequenced in a study of neurological immune-mediated disorders. MiXCR, applied by TCRdb to the 5' RACE reads, yields one record per CDR3 protein. The profile shows tens of thousands of distinct CDR3 sequences, 4.5% to 5.5% of them singletons. The source material was PBMCs. These receptors all come from a man aged 25-40 years with multiple sclerosis.

This clonotype was seen at least ten times. The chain carries TRBV6-6 and TRBJ2-7; weak D call: TRBD2 (7 bases). Between the trimmed V and J ends, which lost 7 bases and 3 bases, there was a span of 19 bases. CDR1 is MNHNY and CDR2 is SVGAGI in the germline V gene (reference sequence). CDR3 length: 15 amino acids. The CDR3 nucleotides are TGTGCCAGCACCTCGCGAGGGGGGGCTTACTACGAGCAGTACTTC. Its translation: CASTSRGGAYYEQYF.

The table lists this clonotype with a count of one. This may stem from a read error, because a much larger clone lies one nucleotide away. The gene calls are TRBV10-1 and TRBJ2-3, with D perhaps matching TRBD1 (6 bases). Germline assignment: CDR1 WNHNN and CDR2 SYGVQD (reference sequence). The length of the CDR3 is 14 residues. Written as DNA, the CDR3 is TGCGCCAGCGGTGAGGGCAGGGGAACAGATACGCAGTATTTT. Residues: CASGEGRGTDTQYF.

In its sample, this clonotype was seen many times. This chain's CDR3 is CASSQDWGDTQYF. The CDR3 nucleotides are TGTGCCAGCAGCCAAGATTGGGGAGATACGCAGTATTTT. The chain couples TRBV3-1 to TRBJ2-3; no clear D. V dropped 0 bases and J dropped 5 bases, with 6 bases sitting between them. There are 13 residues in the CDR3. Germline V gene data show CDR1 as LGHDT and CDR2 as YNNKEL (reference sequence).

Ten or more counts support this clonotype. This chain connects TRBV28 to TRBJ2-3; 7 positions match TRBD1. CDR1 and CDR2 (germline): MDHEN, SYDVKM. This CDR3 is 16 amino acids long. Trimming removed 4 bases from V and 0 bases from J; junction bases left unmatched: 7. CDR3 region: CASSSYRGTSTDTQYF. CDR3 sequence (DNA): TGTGCCAGCAGTTCATACAGGGGCACTAGCACAGATACGCAGTATTTT.

This clonotype appeared many times. The rearrangement uses TRBV20-1 and TRBJ1-1; D not certain. V shed 3 bases and J shed 3 bases, with 11 bases lying between them. CDR1 is DFQATT and CDR2 is SNEGSKA in the germline V gene (reference sequence). The CDR3 loop spans 13 amino acids. The DNA of the CDR3 is TGCAGTGCTAGTGCGGGGTTGGACACTGAAGCTTTCTTT. This gives the protein CSASAGLDTEAFF.

The sample holds many counts of this clonotype. The chain couples TRBV5-1 to TRBJ2-3, with D possibly matching TRBD2 (6 bases). This CDR3 has 17 residues. Per the germline V gene, CDR1 is SGHRS and CDR2 is YFSETQ. The V gene lost 4 bases and the J gene lost 6 bases, with 24 bases spanning the gap. The CDR3 is CASSGSRDSRIQDTQYF. The CDR3 bases are TGCGCCAGCAGCGGGAGTAGGGACTCCCGCATCCAGGATACGCAGTATTTT. Combining the CDR3 with reference TRBV5-1 and TRBJ2-3 gives the whole variable domain KAGVTQTPRYLIKTRGQQVTLSCSPISGHRSVSWYQQTPGQGLQFLFEYFSETQRNKGNFPGRFSGRQFSNSRSEMNVSTLELGDSALYLCASSGSRDSRIQDTQYFGPGTRLTVL.

The sample holds many counts of this clonotype. This sequence joins TRBV2 and TRBJ1-6; D uncertain. The germline CDR1 and CDR2 sequences are SNHLY and FYNNEI. V was shortened by 2 bases and J by 7 bases, with 12 bases between the two germline ends. The CDR3 is 15 residues long. CDR3 bases: TGTGCCAGCAGTGAACTGGCAGCGGGGAATTCACCCCTCCACTTT. Its translation is CASSELAAGNSPLHF.

V usage is TRBV12-3 or TRBV12-4 and J usage is TRBJ2-3, with 7 bases that match TRBD1. This CDR3 comprises 14 residues. The junction had 2 bases not matched to a gene; V was cut back by 5 bases and J by 0 bases. The DNA for the CDR3 is TGTGCCAGCAGTGACAGGGCTAGCACAGATACGCAGTATTTT. It yields the protein CASSDRASTDTQYF.

In its sample, this clonotype was seen many times. The CDR3 DNA follows: TGCGCCAGCAGCTTGGGACGGATCCAAGAGACCCAGTACTTC. Amino acids: CASSLGRIQETQYF. The rearrangement joins TRBV5-1 to TRBJ2-5; D is unclear. Germline V gene lookup returns CDR1 SGHRS and CDR2 YFSETQ. The CDR3 is 14 residues long. V dropped 0 bases and J dropped 1 base, with 7 bases sitting between them.

This clonotype appeared many times. The rearrangement uses TRBV10-3 and TRBJ1-2; D might be TRBD1 (5 bases). Trimming removed 0 bases from V and 6 bases from J, with 23 bases in between. The CDR3 is made up of 18 amino acids. The germline V gene encodes CDR1 ENHRY and CDR2 SYGVKD. The CDR3, as DNA: TGTGCCATCAGTGAGTCTACGGGGGGATCCCGACGGTACAATGGCTACACCTTC. Translation: CAISESTGGSRRYNGYTF.

This clonotype was detected ten times or more. The rearrangement joins TRBV27 to TRBJ1-1; perhaps TRBD1 as D (6 bases). Germline V CDR1 and CDR2: MNHEY, SMNVEV (reference sequence). Trimming removed 4 bases from V and 3 bases from J, with 9 bases in between. This CDR3 comprises 13 residues. CDR3 loop: CASSSTGHTEAFF. CDR3 nucleotides: TGTGCCAGCAGTTCGACAGGCCACACTGAAGCTTTCTTT.

This clonotype was picked up many times. The DNA of the CDR3 is TGTGCCAGCAGTAATCGGGATGGCTACACCTTC. This sequence encodes CASSNRDGYTF. The V call is TRBV6-6, the J call TRBJ1-2; D is ambiguous. The CDR3 runs to 11 residues. V lost 5 bases and J 6 bases, leaving 7 bases between the germline ends. In germline, CDR1 is MNHNY, CDR2 SVGAGI (reference sequence).

This clonotype was seen at least ten times. The chain recombines TRBV20-1 with TRBJ2-7, with D perhaps assigned TRBD1 or TRBD2 (5 bases each). This CDR3 is built from 13 residues. CDR1 and CDR2 from the germline V gene are DFQATT and SNEGSKA (reference sequence). V was shortened by 4 bases and J by 3 bases, with 13 bases between the two germline ends. The DNA of the CDR3 is TGCAGTGCTACATGGGACGGGAACTACGAGCAGTACTTC. Translation: CSATWDGNYEQYF.

This clonotype was counted many times. The genes are TRBV9 and TRBJ1-1; 10 nucleotides align to TRBD1. Losses at the gene ends were 4 bases for V and 0 bases for J; bases not matched to a gene: 6. CDR3 length: 16 residues. In germline, CDR1 is SGDLS, CDR2 YYNGEE. The CDR3, as DNA: TGTGCCAGCAGCCCCGGGACAGGGGCTATGAACACTGAAGCTTTCTTT. Translating it yields CASSPGTGAMNTEAFF.

The rearrangement links TRBV5-1 to TRBJ2-1; the match to TRBD2 covers 7 bases. CDR3 length: 14 residues. Germline assignment: CDR1 SGHRS and CDR2 YFSETQ. The junction had 11 bases not matched to a gene; V was cut back by 4 bases and J by 10 bases. The CDR3 region is CASSPLGRGTEQFF. The CDR3 DNA reads TGCGCCAGCAGCCCCCTAGGGAGGGGCACCGAGCAGTTCTTC.

This clonotype was detected many times. The genes are TRBV20-1 and TRBJ2-7; the D is unclear. The V end lost 6 bases, the J end lost 3 bases, and 6 bases lay between the germline ends. This CDR3 spans 10 amino acids. Germline loops: CDR1 DFQATT, CDR2 SNEGSKA (reference sequence). The CDR3 DNA is TGCAGTGCCTGGGACTACGAGCAGTACTTC. As protein: CSAWDYEQYF.

This clonotype was recorded at least ten times. The genes are TRBV6-1 and TRBJ2-7; D remains ambiguous. The CDR3 is 13 residues long. The V and J ends lost 7 bases and 6 bases respectively, with 16 bases between them. Germline V lookup: CDR1 MNHNS, CDR2 SASEGT. In DNA form, the CDR3 reads TGTGCCAGCACCGAAGGCGAGGTGTCCGAGCAGTACTTC. This gives the protein CASTEGEVSEQYF.

The V call is TRBV5-1, the J call TRBJ2-3; D is unresolved. The V gene's germline CDR1 is SGHRS and CDR2 YFSETQ. This CDR3 region has 14 residues. Between the trimmed V and J ends, which lost 3 bases and 2 bases, there was a span of 10 bases. CDR3 sequence (DNA): TGCGCCAGCAGCTGGTGGACCGACACAGATACGCAGTATTTT. Amino acids: CASSWWTDTDTQYF.

This clonotype was observed many times. The chain employs TRBV21-1 and TRBJ2-7; no DNA check was done on the table's D call, TRBD1. TRBV21-1 is a pseudogene segment. This CDR3 has 14 amino acids. CDR3 in amino acids: CASSNEGTPYEQYV. The CDR3, as DNA: TGTGCCAGCAGCAACGAGGGGACACCCTACGAGCAGTACGTC.

This clonotype showed up many times. The chain carries TRBV5-8 and TRBJ2-3; 9 bases match TRBD1. This CDR3 is 15 amino acids long. Trimming cost V 4 bases and J 6 bases; bases outside gene matches: 9. Germline CDR1 is SGHTS and CDR2 is YDEGEE. The CDR3 reads CASSLRGTGSDTQYF. The DNA of the CDR3 is TGTGCCAGCAGCCTGAGAGGGACAGGGTCGGATACGCAGTATTTT.

At least ten counts were recorded for this clonotype. The gene calls are TRBV7-7 and TRBJ1-4; D gene uncertain. V lost 1 base, J lost 5 bases, and 5 bases lay in between. The CDR3 covers 13 residues. CDR1 and CDR2 (germline): SSHAT, FNYEAQ (reference sequence). The CDR3 region has the DNA TGTGCCAGCAGCTTAGTACAGAATGAAAAACTGTTTTTT. Translation gives CASSLVQNEKLFF.

This clonotype was observed at least ten times. The V call is TRBV2, the J call TRBJ2-5; D is perhaps TRBD1 (7 bases). Germline V lookup: CDR1 SNHLY, CDR2 FYNNEI. There are 14 residues in the CDR3. Trimming took 5 bases from V and 6 from J, leaving 16 bases between them. CDR3 in amino acids: CASSYRGGGKTQYF. CDR3 in DNA: TGTGCCAGCAGTTACAGGGGAGGTGGAAAGACCCAGTACTTC.

This clonotype was seen more than once but under ten times. The chain is built from TRBV3-1 and TRBJ2-3, with D perhaps matching TRBD2 (6 bases). Germline CDR1 and CDR2: LGHDT and YNNKEL (reference sequence). The CDR3 sequence is 17 residues long. V was shortened by 0 bases and J by 5 bases, with 18 bases between the two germline ends. CDR3 loop: CASSQEGAGKGRDTQYF. In DNA, the CDR3 is TGTGCCAGCAGCCAAGAAGGGGCGGGAAAGGGAAGAGATACGCAGTATTTT.

This clonotype was seen ten or more times. The chain links TRBV7-2 to TRBJ2-1; no clear D gene. Germline lookup yields CDR1 SGHTA and CDR2 FQGNSA. Trimming took 4 bases from V and 5 from J, leaving 12 bases between them. This CDR3 is 14 amino acids long. The CDR3: CASSSGYANNEQFF. The DNA for the CDR3 is TGTGCCAGCAGCTCAGGATACGCGAACAATGAGCAGTTCTTC.

This clonotype occurred many times. V is TRBV7-8 and J is TRBJ1-1, with a weak D call TRBD1 (5 bases). V was cut by 4 bases and J by 3 bases, with 15 bases left in between. Germline V gives CDR1 SGHVS, CDR2 FQNEAQ. The CDR3 covers 15 residues. In nucleotides, the CDR3 is TGTGCCAGCAGCTACGCGGGGGAGTTGGACACTGAAGCTTTCTTT. Translation: CASSYAGELDTEAFF.

At least ten counts were recorded for this clonotype. V gene TRBV7-3 combines with J gene TRBJ2-3, with 14 bases aligning to TRBD2. Germline trimming cut 2 bases from V and 5 bases from J; bases unmatched to any gene: 9. Germline V gene data show CDR1 as SGHTA and CDR2 as FQGTGA. This CDR3 region has 18 residues. Written as DNA, the CDR3 is TGTGCCAGCAGCTTATCCCCCCGACTAGCGGGGGGGCAAGATACGCAGTATTTT. This translates into CASSLSPRLAGGQDTQYF. The whole variable domain, remainder taken from reference TRBV7-3 and TRBJ2-3, is GAGVSQTPSNKVTEKGKYVELRCDPISGHTALYWYRQSLGQGPEFLIYFQGTGAADDSGLPNDRFFAVRPEGSVSTLKIQRTERGDSAVYLCASSLSPRLAGGQDTQYFGPGTRLTVL.

This clonotype was counted at least ten times. The J gene is TRBJ2-2, the V gene TRBV5-1; possible D gene TRBD2, 5 bases. There are 14 residues in the CDR3. Trimming stripped 2 bases from V and 1 base from J, with 6 bases between. CDR1 SGHRS and CDR2 YFSETQ come from the germline V gene. CDR3 loop: CASSLGGNTGELFF. In DNA, the CDR3 is TGCGCCAGCAGCTTAGGAGGGAACACCGGGGAGCTGTTTTTT. Full variable domain (missing parts from reference TRBV5-1 and TRBJ2-2): KAGVTQTPRYLIKTRGQQVTLSCSPISGHRSVSWYQQTPGQGLQFLFEYFSETQRNKGNFPGRFSGRQFSNSRSEMNVSTLELGDSALYLCASSLGGNTGELFFGEGSRLTVL.

The rearrangement uses TRBV20-1 and TRBJ1-3; weak D call: TRBD1 (6 bases). The CDR3 has 14 residues. CDR1 and CDR2 from the germline V gene are DFQATT and SNEGSKA (reference sequence). V dropped 7 bases and J dropped 0 bases, with 13 bases sitting between them. This CDR3 reads CSVSRGGSGNTIYF. DNA of the CDR3: TGCAGTGTTAGTCGAGGGGGCTCTGGAAACACCATATATTTT.

The chain combines TRBV12-5 with TRBJ2-2; D remains ambiguous. Trimming removed 0 bases from V and 7 bases from J, with 3 bases in between. The CDR3 is made up of 12 amino acids. The germline gives CDR1 LGHNT, CDR2 FRNRAP. CDR3 amino acids: CASGLVDGELFF. Written as DNA, the CDR3 is TGTGCTAGTGGTTTGGTAGACGGGGAGCTGTTTTTT.

This clonotype was found a few times. The chain recombines TRBV29-1 with TRBJ2-1; D gene ambiguous. CDR1 SQVTM and CDR2 ANQGSEA come from the germline V gene. The CDR3 consists of 13 residues. The V and J ends lost 8 bases and 0 bases respectively, with 11 bases between them. The CDR3 region has the DNA TGCAGCTCTAGACAATCCTCCTACAATGAGCAGTTCTTC. Its protein is CSSRQSSYNEQFF.